These 18 T cell receptor beta chains were sequenced from one sample in a study of graft-versus-host responses after intestinal transplantation. Clones were sequenced by immunoSEQ multiplex PCR, and TCRdb holds only the in-frame ones, with some missing. The sample contains some 44,000 clones, roughly 95% of which appear only once. Sequencing was performed on PBMCs, taken around 350 days after intestinal transplant. The receptor set was obtained from a human patient who received an intestinal transplant, so some T cells may come from the graft donor.

The chain couples TRBV7-2 to TRBJ2-3; 7 bases agree with TRBD1. Germline V lookup: CDR1 SGHTA, CDR2 FQGNSA. CDR3 length equals 14 residues. Losses at the gene ends were 1 base for V and 10 bases for J; bases not matched to a gene: 8. The CDR3 loop reads CASSLGGIGGAQYF. CDR3 in DNA: TGTGCCAGCAGCTTAGGGGGAATAGGGGGCGCGCAGTATTTT.

The J gene is TRBJ1-1, the V gene TRBV6-5; D call uncertain. V was clipped by 2 bases and J by 1 base, with 5 bases between them. This CDR3 spans 13 amino acids. The V gene's germline CDR1 is MNHEY and CDR2 SVGAGI. The CDR3 protein is CASSYPGNTEAFF. CDR3 nucleotides: TGTGCCAGCAGTTACCCAGGGAACACTGAAGCTTTCTTT.

The chain is built from TRBV27 and TRBJ2-7; 9 positions match TRBD2. In germline, CDR1 is MNHEY, CDR2 SMNVEV (reference sequence). V trimming: 2 bases; J trimming: 4 bases; junction bases outside the gene matches: 12. This CDR3 spans 17 amino acids. This CDR3 is CASSLPSSSGSEYEQYF. DNA for the CDR3: TGTGCCAGCAGTTTACCATCGAGTAGCGGGAGCGAATACGAGCAGTACTTC.

This chain links TRBV5-6 with TRBJ2-7; maybe TRBD1 (5 bases). The CDR3 totals 15 residues. Germline lookup yields CDR1 SGHDT and CDR2 YYEEEE. Trimming shortened V by 4 bases and J by 2 bases, and 16 bases separated the two germline ends. The CDR3 nucleotides read TGTGCCAGCAGCCCTTGGCCAGGGCTCGCCTACGAGCAGTACTTC. Its translation: CASSPWPGLAYEQYF.

The V call is TRBV2, the J call TRBJ2-5; TRBD2 matches at 14 bases. The junction had 10 bases not matched to a gene; V was cut back by 6 bases and J by 10 bases. Germline CDR1 and CDR2: SNHLY and FYNNEI. The CDR3 sequence is 15 residues long. This chain's CDR3 is CASSPGLAGEVDQYF. The CDR3 DNA follows: TGTGCCAGCAGCCCGGGACTAGCGGGAGAGGTCGACCAGTACTTC.

This rearrangement joins TRBV7-9 to TRBJ2-1; D unresolved. The CDR3 sequence is 12 residues long. Per germline, CDR1 SEHNR and CDR2 FQNEAQ (reference sequence). V was shortened by 5 bases and J by 3 bases, with 5 bases between the two germline ends. In nucleotides, the CDR3 is TGTGCCAGCAGCCTCAGCTACAATGAGCAGTTCTTC. Its protein product is CASSLSYNEQFF.

The rearrangement uses TRBV5-4 and TRBJ1-1; no clear D gene. The length of the CDR3 is 15 residues. CDR1 is SGHNT and CDR2 is YYREEE in the germline V gene (reference sequence). V lost 4 bases and J lost 0, with 13 bases in between. The CDR3, as DNA: TGTGCCAGCAGCCCTGGACCACCTTTGAACACTGAAGCTTTCTTT. Residues: CASSPGPPLNTEAFF.

V gene TRBV4-1 combines with J gene TRBJ2-7; 10 bases are shared with TRBD2. There are 16 residues in the CDR3. Germline V lookup: CDR1 MGHRA, CDR2 YSYEKL. Trimming cost V 3 bases and J 5 bases; bases outside gene matches: 10. CDR3 in amino acids: CASSHFLAGVLDEQYF. CDR3 DNA: TGCGCCAGCAGCCATTTCCTAGCGGGAGTCTTGGACGAGCAGTACTTC.

J is TRBJ1-2 and V is TRBV2; weak D call: TRBD1 (5 bases). Germline CDR1 SNHLY, CDR2 FYNNEI. CDR3 length: 14 amino acids. Trimming shortened V by 8 bases and J by 8 bases, and 21 bases separated the two germline ends. The CDR3 nucleotides are TGTGCCAGCTCCCCCGGGACCGAGAGGCGAGGCTACACCTTC. Its translation: CASSPGTERRGYTF.

The rearrangement links TRBV19 to TRBJ2-4; D ambiguous. The CDR3 has 15 amino acids. The V gene lost 6 bases and the J gene lost 1 base, with 13 bases spanning the gap. The germline CDR1 and CDR2 sequences are LNHDA and SQIVND (reference sequence). As DNA, the CDR3 is TGTGCCAGTAGCCCCTCGGCCGTGGCCAAAAACATTCAGTACTTC. It yields the protein CASSPSAVAKNIQYF.

The chain employs TRBV7-3 and TRBJ2-3, with D perhaps TRBD2 (6 bases). CDR1 and CDR2 from the germline V gene are SGHTA and FQGTGA. There are 17 residues in the CDR3. V lost 2 bases, J lost 6 bases, and 21 bases lay in between. The CDR3 region has the DNA TGTGCCAGCAGCTTACTTGGCGCGGGGCCGGAGTCGGATACGCAGTATTTT. The encoded protein is CASSLLGAGPESDTQYF.

As to this clone: Germline is not matched at one junction end, which may reflect a read error. The V call is TRBV19, the J call TRBJ1-5; no firm D call. The CDR3 sequence is 15 residues long. The germline gives CDR1 LNHDA, CDR2 SQIVND (reference sequence). The CDR3 region is CVSGVDPYVSQPQHF. DNA for the CDR3: TGTGTCAGTGGTGTCGACCCGTATGTTTCACAGCCCCAGCATTTT.

The chain is built from TRBV6-5 and TRBJ1-6; D perhaps matches TRBD1 (5 bases). The CDR3 length is 14 residues. The V gene's germline CDR1 is MNHEY and CDR2 SVGAGI. Trimming took 2 bases from V and 7 from J, leaving 9 bases between them. The CDR3 protein is CASSYRGSNSPLHF. CDR3 coding DNA: TGTGCCAGCAGTTACAGGGGCTCAAATTCACCCCTCCACTTT.

This clone was seen only once. The J gene is TRBJ1-2, the V gene TRBV9; 7 bases match TRBD1. CDR3 length: 18 amino acids. Germline V gene sequence: CDR1 SGDLS, CDR2 YYNGEE. The ends lost 4 bases at V and 0 bases at J; junction bases unmatched: 15. The CDR3 region has the DNA TGTGCCAGCAGCACTCGAAGGGGGGCAGGGGGATCTAACTATGGCTACACCTTC. Its protein product is CASSTRRGAGGSNYGYTF. The variable domain in full, with the rest retrieved from reference TRBV9 and TRBJ1-2, is DSGVTQTPKHLITATGQRVTLRCSPRSGDLSVYWYQQSLDQGLQFLIQYYNGEERAKGNILERFSAQQFPDLHSELNLSSLELGDSALYFCASSTRRGAGGSNYGYTFGSGTRLTVV.

This chain links TRBV11-2 with TRBJ1-4; 12 nucleotides align to TRBD1. The CDR3 consists of 16 residues. J was trimmed by 7 bases and V by 5 bases; bases with no gene match: 8. Germline loops: CDR1 SGHAT, CDR2 FQNNGV. This chain's CDR3 is CASSQGTGGLGEKLFF. Written as DNA, the CDR3 is TGTGCCAGCAGCCAGGGGACAGGGGGCTTGGGTGAAAAACTGTTTTTT.

Here the CDR3 reads CASSGTGQGGYEQYF. The DNA of the CDR3 is TGTGCCAGCAGCGGGACAGGGCAAGGGGGGTACGAGCAGTACTTC. This chain joins TRBV9 and TRBJ2-7; 8 bases fit TRBD1. Trimming cost V 3 bases and J 4 bases; bases outside gene matches: 9. Germline loops: CDR1 SGDLS, CDR2 YYNGEE. The length of the CDR3 is 15 residues.

The rearrangement links TRBV6-1 to TRBJ1-3, with no clear D. The CDR3 extends over 12 amino acids. The germline V and J ends were trimmed by 2 bases and 2 bases, with 1 base remaining between them. Germline loops: CDR1 MNHNS, CDR2 SASEGT. CDR3 sequence reads: CASSETGNTIYF. Written as DNA, the CDR3 is TGTGCCAGCAGTGAAACTGGAAACACCATATATTTT.

The chain uses TRBV5-1 and TRBJ1-2; possible D gene TRBD1, 5 bases. The V end was cut by 4 bases, the J end by 8 bases, with 15 bases between. CDR1 and CDR2 from the germline V gene are SGHRS and YFSETQ. The CDR3 runs 13 residues. The chain's CDR3 is CASSGQGNEGYTF. For the CDR3, the DNA is TGCGCCAGCAGCGGGCAGGGAAACGAGGGCTACACCTTC.